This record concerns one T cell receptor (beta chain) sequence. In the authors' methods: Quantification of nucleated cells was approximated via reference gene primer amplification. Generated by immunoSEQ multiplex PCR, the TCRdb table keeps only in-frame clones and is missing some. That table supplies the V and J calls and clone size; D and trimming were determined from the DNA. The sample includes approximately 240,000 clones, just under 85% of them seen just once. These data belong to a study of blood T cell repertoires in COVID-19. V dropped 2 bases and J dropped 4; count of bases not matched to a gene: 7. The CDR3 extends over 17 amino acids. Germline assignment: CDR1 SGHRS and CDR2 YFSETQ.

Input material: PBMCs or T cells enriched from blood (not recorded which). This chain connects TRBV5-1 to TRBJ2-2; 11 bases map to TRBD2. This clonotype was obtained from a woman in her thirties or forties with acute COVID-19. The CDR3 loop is CASSLTSGSSGTGELFF. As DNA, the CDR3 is TGCGCCAGCAGCTTAACTAGCGGGAGTTCGGGCACCGGGGAGCTGTTTTTT.